This is a list of T cell receptor beta chains from one sample in a study of long-term antiretroviral therapy in people with HIV. The method was immunoSEQ multiplex PCR; TCRdb's version includes in-frame clones alone and lacks a portion of them. The sample lists roughly 25,000 clones, roughly 80% occurring once. The sequencing used unsorted PBMCs, collected 1.1 years before starting antiretroviral therapy. These receptors came from a woman aged 25 to 39 with HIV. The CDR3 runs from the conserved cysteine through the conserved F or W. Fields, in order: clone size, J gene, V gene, D gene, CDR3 protein, CDR3 DNA. A D gene is named only where the DNA matches it firmly. Clone size, where shown, is once, few, many, or a class for clones that have expanded.

>NA|TRBJ2-3|TRBV27|TRBD2
CASSLLAGSTDTQYF
TGTGCCAGCAGTTTACTAGCGGGGAGCACAGATACGCAGTATTTT
>NA|TRBJ2-6|TRBV6-4|NA
CASSHGRAGANVLTF
TGTGCCAGCAGTCACGGGCGAGCTGGGGCCAACGTCCTGACTTTC
>NA|TRBJ2-5|TRBV2|NA
CASSAEETQYF
TGTGCCAGCAGCGCGGAAGAGACCCAGTACTTC
>NA|TRBJ2-6|TRBV5-1|NA
CASSLTGSYSGANVLTF
TGCGCCAGCAGCTTAACCGGGAGCTACTCTGGGGCCAACGTCCTGACTTTC
>NA|TRBJ1-5|TRBV6-6|TRBD1
CASTRGGNTNQPQHF
TGTGCCAGCACCAGGGGGGGCAATACGAATCAGCCCCAGCATTTT
>NA|TRBJ1-6|TRBV5-5|NA
CASSLPGVISPLHF
TGTGCCAGCAGCTTGCCAGGGGTGATTTCACCCCTCCACTTT
>NA|TRBJ1-1|TRBV30|NA
CAWSLTASRAFF
TGTGCCTGGAGCCTGACGGCCTCGAGGGCTTTCTTT
>few|TRBJ2-3|TRBV5-1|NA
CASQSGTFTTDTQYF
TGCGCCAGCCAATCCGGGACTTTTACCACAGATACGCAGTATTTT
>once|TRBJ2-2|TRBV29-1|NA
CVGGTTNTGELFF
TGCGTGGGGGGGACAACGAACACCGGGGAGCTGTTTTTT
>NA|TRBJ2-6|TRBV9|TRBD1
CASSVEGASGANVLTF
TGTGCCAGCAGCGTAGAGGGGGCCTCTGGGGCCAACGTCCTGACTTTC
>NA|TRBJ2-1|TRBV7-9|NA
CASSGAEQFF
TGTGCCAGCAGCGGGGCTGAGCAGTTCTTC
>NA|TRBJ2-5|TRBV7-8|NA
CASSLGGGIGQETQYF
TGTGCCAGCAGCTTAGGTGGGGGAATCGGTCAAGAGACCCAGTACTTC
>NA|TRBJ2-3|TRBV5-1|NA
CASSLGQRTDTQYF
TGCGCCAGCAGCTTAGGGCAGCGCACAGATACGCAGTATTTT
>NA|TRBJ2-3|TRBV2|TRBD1
CASSELGQGTDTQYF
TGTGCCAGCAGTGAATTGGGACAGGGCACAGATACGCAGTATTTT
>NA|TRBJ2-5|TRBV27|NA
CASSPSGTWGETQYF
TGTGCCAGCAGTCCCTCCGGGACTTGGGGAGAGACCCAGTACTTC